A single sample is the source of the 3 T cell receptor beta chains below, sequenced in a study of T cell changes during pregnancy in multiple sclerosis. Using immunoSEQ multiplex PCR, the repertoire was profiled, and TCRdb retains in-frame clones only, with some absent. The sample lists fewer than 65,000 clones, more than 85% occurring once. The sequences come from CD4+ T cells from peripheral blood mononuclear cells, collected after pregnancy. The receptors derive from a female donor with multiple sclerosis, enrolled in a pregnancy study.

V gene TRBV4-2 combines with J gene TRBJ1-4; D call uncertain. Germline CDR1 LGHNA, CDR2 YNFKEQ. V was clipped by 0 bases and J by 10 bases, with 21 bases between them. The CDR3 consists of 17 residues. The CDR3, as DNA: TGTGCCAGCAGCCAAGATGAAAGGGCCGTCTTGGAGGGAAAACTGTTTTTT. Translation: CASSQDERAVLEGKLFF.

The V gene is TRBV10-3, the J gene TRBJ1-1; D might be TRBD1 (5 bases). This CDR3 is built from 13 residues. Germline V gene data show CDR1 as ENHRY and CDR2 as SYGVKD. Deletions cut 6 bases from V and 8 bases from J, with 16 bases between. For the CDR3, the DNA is TGTGCCATCAGCGGGAGGGCAGGGCAAGAAGCTTTCTTT. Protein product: CAISGRAGQEAFF.

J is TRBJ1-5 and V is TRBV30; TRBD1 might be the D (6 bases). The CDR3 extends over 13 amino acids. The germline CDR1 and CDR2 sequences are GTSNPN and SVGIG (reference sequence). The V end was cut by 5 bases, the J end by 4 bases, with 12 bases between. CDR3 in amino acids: CAWGVQGNQPQHF. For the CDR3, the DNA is TGTGCCTGGGGGGTACAGGGAAATCAGCCCCAGCATTTT.